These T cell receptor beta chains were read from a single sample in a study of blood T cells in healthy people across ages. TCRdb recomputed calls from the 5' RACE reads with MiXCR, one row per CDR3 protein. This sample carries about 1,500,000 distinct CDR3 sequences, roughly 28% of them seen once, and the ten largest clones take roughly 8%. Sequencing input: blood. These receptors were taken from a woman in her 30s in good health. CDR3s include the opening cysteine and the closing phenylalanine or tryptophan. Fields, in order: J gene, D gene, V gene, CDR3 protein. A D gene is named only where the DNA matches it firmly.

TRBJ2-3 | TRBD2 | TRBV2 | CASSISGRAQYF
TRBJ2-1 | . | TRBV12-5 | CASAPRREYEQFF
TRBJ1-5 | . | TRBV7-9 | CASSLWGQGDSQPQHF
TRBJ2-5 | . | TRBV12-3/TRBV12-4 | CASSQGLKTQYF
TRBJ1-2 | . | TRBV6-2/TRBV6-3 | CASSYSGAGDLYGYTF
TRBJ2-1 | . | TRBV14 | CASSQVAWDLYNEQFF
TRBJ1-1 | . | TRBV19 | CASSPPARKAFF
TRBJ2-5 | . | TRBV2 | CASSPDYVGETQYF
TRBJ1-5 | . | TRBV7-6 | CASSETEGNLNQPQHF
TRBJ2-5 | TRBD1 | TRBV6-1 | CASTRGDRVQETQYF
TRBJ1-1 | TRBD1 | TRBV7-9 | CASSLGGTGMNTEAFF
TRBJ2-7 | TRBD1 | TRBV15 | CATSRAGDRAPYEQYF
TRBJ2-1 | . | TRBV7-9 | CASSPTDGGGGQFF
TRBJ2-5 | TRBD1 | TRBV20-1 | CSAYRDRGSRTQYF
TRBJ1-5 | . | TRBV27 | CASSLRTYQPQHF
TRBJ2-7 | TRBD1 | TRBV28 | CASSLAGGLSYEQYF
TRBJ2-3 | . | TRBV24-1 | CATRDTQYF
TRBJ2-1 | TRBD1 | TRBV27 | CASGLTGPYNEQFF
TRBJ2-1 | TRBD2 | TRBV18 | CASSPAASGLVNEQFF
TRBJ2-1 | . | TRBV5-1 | CASRLAGRGQYNEQFF
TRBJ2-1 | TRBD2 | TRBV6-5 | CASSSPAASGGAGEQFF
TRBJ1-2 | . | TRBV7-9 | CASSFYTYGYTF
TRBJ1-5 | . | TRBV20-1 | CSAGAGYSNQPQHF
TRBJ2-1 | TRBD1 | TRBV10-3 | CAIRRGQETINEQFF
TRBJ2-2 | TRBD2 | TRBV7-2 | CASSLAGLAGNTGELFF
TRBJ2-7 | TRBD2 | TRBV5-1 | CASSGDYEQYF
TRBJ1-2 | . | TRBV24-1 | CATSDFLATYTF
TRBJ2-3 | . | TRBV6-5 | CASSYLRSDTQYF
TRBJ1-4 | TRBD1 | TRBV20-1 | CSAREGQGAEKLFF
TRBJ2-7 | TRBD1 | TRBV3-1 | CASSQGDRASYEQYF
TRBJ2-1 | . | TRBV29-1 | CSVGRQGRKNEQFF
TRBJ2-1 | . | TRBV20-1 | CSARERAYNEQFF
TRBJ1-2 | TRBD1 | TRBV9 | CASSDTGGLNYGYTF
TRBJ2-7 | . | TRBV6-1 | CASSETPGTYSCEQYF
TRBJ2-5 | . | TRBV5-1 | CASSRVSPQETQYF
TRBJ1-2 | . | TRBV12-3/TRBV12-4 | CASSLVRDGYGYTF
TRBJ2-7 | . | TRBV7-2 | CASSLGLVQNEQYF
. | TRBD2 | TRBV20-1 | CSAPPSGRVPGEQYF
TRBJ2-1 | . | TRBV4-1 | CASSQVRFSYNEQFF
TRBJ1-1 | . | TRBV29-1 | CSVEVRGLNTEAFF
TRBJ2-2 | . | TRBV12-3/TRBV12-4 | CASSLGRYTGELFF
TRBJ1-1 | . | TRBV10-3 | CAIGVPNTEAFF
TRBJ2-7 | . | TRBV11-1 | CASSSGIGYEQYF
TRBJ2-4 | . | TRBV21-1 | CATQTLTSVNIQYF
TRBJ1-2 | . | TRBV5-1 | CASSSAVGVGEGYTF
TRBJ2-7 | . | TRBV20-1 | CSAKLGGYEQYF
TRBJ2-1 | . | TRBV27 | CASHTTAATYNEQFF
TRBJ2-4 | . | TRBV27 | CASRATRNIQYF
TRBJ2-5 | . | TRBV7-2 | CASSSSGVAPQYF
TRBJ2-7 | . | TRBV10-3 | CAISVSGLSEQYF
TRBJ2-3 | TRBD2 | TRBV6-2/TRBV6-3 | CATHSSGTRDTQYF
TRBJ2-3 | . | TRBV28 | CASSVATRSTQYF